This T cell receptor beta chain was identified in a study of OX40 agonist ivuxolimab in advanced cancers. On the study more broadly: Age averaged about 66 years (range roughly 20 to 90), and more than 80% were male.

Study-wide results and caveats: It was also the case that some nonresponders had low normalized T-cell clonal expansion.

Sequenced by immunoSEQ multiplex PCR; TCRdb stores in-frame clones only, minus some. Here the sample spans tens of thousands of clones, about nine tenths being singletons. On this clone: Its antigen is still unknown.

V lost 6 bases to trimming and J lost 3 bases, with 18 bases between them. This CDR3 region has 15 residues. Germline V gene sequence: CDR1 MNHEY, CDR2 SVGAGI. If patients had autoimmune disease history or systemic immunosuppression, they were excluded. This rearrangement joins TRBV6-5 to TRBJ2-7; possible D gene TRBD2, 6 bases. This receptor was taken from an adult with an advanced solid tumor such as melanoma, head and neck, liver or kidney cancer. The source was CD4+ or CD8+ T cells sorted from blood, collected in a trial of the OX40 agonist ivuxolimab. The CDR3 is CASRYIADAVYEQYF. CDR3 DNA: TGTGCCAGCAGATATATAGCGGATGCGGTCTACGAGCAGTACTTC.